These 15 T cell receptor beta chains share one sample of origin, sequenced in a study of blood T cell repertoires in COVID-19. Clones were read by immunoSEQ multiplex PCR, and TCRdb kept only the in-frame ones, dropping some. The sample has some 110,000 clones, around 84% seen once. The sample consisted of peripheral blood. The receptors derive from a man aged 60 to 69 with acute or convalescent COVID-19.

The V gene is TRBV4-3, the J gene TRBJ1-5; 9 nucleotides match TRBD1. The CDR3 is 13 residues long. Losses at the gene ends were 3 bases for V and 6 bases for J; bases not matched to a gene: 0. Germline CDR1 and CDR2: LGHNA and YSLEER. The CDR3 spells CASSQDRGQPQHF. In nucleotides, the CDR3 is TGCGCCAGCAGCCAGGACAGGGGTCAGCCCCAGCATTTT.

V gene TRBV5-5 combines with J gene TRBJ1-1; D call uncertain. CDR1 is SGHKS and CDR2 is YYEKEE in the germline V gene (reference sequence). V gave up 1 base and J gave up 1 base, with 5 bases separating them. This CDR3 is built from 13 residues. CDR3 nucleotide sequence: TGTGCCAGCAGCTTGTATTCGAACACTGAAGCTTTCTTT. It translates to CASSLYSNTEAFF.

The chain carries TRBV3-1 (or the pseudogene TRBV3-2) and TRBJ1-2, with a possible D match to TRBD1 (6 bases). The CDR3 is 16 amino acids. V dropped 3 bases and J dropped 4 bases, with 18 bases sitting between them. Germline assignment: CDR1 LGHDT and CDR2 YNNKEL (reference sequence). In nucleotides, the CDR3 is TGTGCCAGCAGCCACACAACGGGGGGCGCCGGCTATGGCTACACCTTC. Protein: CASSHTTGGAGYGYTF.

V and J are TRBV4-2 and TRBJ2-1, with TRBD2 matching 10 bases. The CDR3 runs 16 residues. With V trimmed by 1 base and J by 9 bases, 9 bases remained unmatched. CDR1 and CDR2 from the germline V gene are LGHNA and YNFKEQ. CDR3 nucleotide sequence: TGTGCCAGCAGCCAAGTCCAAGCGGGAGGGCCCGGTGAGCAGTTCTTC. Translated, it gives CASSQVQAGGPGEQFF.

DNA of the CDR3: TGTGCCAGCAGTTTTGGGACTAGGGTCCACAATGAGCAGTTCTTC. Protein product: CASSFGTRVHNEQFF. This chain joins TRBV27 and TRBJ2-1; the match to TRBD2 covers 8 bases. V shed 3 bases, J shed 5 bases, and the junction held 6 bases outside the gene matches. CDR1 is MNHEY, CDR2 SMNVEV, per germline (reference sequence). There are 15 residues in the CDR3.

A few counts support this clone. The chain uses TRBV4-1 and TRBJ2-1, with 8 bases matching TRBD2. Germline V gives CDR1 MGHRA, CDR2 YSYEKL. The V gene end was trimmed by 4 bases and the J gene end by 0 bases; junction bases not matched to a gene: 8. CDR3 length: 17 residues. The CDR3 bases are TGCGCCAGCAGCCGGATGGGACTAGTCCCCTCCTACAATGAGCAGTTCTTC. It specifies CASSRMGLVPSYNEQFF.

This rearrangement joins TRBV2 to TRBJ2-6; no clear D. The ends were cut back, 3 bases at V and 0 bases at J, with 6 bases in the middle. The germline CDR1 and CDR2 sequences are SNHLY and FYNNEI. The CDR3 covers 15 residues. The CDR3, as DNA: TGTGCCAGCAGTGATTGGAGCTCTGGGGCCAACGTCCTGACTTTC. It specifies CASSDWSSGANVLTF.

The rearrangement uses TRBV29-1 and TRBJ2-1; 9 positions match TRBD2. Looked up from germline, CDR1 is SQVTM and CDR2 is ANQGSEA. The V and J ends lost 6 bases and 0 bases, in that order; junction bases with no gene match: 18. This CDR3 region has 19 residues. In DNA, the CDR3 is TGCAGCGTCGATCCTCCAGCGGGACTAGCAAAGCCCTCCTACAATGAGCAGTTCTTC. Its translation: CSVDPPAGLAKPSYNEQFF.

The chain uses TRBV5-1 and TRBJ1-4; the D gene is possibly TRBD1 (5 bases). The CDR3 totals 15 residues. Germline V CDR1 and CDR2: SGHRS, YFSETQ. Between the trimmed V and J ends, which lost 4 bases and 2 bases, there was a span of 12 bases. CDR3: CASSRNRLTNEKLFF. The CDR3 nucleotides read TGCGCCAGCAGCAGGAACAGGCTCACTAATGAAAAACTGTTTTTT.

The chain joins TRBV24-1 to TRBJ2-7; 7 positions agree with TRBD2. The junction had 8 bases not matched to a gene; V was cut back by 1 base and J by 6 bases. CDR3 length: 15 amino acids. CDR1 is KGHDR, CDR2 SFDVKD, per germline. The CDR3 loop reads CATSDLSSGTREQYF. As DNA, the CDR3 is TGTGCCACCAGTGATTTATCGAGCGGGACGCGCGAGCAGTACTTC.

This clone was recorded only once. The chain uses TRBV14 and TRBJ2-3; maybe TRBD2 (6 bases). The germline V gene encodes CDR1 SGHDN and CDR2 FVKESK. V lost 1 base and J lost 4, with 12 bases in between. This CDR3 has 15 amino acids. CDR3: CASSQGFSGSDTQYF. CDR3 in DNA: TGTGCCAGCAGCCAAGGGTTTAGCGGATCAGATACGCAGTATTTT. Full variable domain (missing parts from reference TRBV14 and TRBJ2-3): EAGVTQFPSHSVIEKGQTVTLRCDPISGHDNLYWYRRVMGKEIKFLLHFVKESKQDESGMPNNRFLAERTGGTYSTLKVQPAELEDSGVYFCASSQGFSGSDTQYFGPGTRLTVL.

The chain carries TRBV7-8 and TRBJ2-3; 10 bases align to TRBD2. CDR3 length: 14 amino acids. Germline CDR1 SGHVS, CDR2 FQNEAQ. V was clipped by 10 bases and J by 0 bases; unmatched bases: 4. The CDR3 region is CAIRAGGSTDTQYF. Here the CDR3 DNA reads TGTGCCATCAGAGCGGGAGGGAGCACAGATACGCAGTATTTT.

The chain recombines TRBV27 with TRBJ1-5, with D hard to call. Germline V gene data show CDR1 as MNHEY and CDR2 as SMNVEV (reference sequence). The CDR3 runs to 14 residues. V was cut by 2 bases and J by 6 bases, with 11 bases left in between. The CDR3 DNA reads TGTGCCAGCAGTTTAGAGGGTTGGGGTCAGCCCCAGCATTTT. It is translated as CASSLEGWGQPQHF.

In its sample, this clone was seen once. In DNA form, the CDR3 reads TGTGCCAGCAGCTTATTTGCGGCTAGCGGGAGGGCCAGGGTAGGTCGAGAGCAGTTCTTC. Amino acid sequence: CASSLFAASGRARVGREQFF. This chain joins TRBV7-3 and TRBJ2-1; 12 bases agree with TRBD2. The CDR3 sequence is 20 residues long. V gave up 2 bases and J gave up 10 bases; unmatched junction bases: 21. The V gene's germline CDR1 is SGHTA and CDR2 FQGTGA.

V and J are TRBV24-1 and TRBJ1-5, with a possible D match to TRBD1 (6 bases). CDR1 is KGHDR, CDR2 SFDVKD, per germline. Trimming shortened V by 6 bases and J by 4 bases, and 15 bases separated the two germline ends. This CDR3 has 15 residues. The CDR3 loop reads CATSPRDGQNQPQHF. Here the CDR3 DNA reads TGTGCCACCAGTCCCCGGGACGGACAGAATCAGCCCCAGCATTTT.